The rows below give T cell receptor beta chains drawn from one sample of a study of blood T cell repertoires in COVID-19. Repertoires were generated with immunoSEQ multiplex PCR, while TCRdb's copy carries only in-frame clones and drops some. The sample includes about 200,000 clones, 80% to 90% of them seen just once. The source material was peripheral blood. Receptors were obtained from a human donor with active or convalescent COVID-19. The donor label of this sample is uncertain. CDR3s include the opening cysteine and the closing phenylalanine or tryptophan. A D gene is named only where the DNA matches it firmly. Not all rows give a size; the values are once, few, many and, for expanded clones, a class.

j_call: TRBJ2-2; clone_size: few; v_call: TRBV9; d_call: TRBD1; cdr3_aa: CASSSRQGAGTGELFF; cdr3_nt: TGTGCCAGCAGCTCCCGACAGGGGGCGGGCACCGGGGAGCTGTTTTTT
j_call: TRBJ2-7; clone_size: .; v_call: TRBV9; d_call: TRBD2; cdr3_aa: CASSGPTSGIRREQYF; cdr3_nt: TGTGCCAGCAGCGGGCCGACTAGCGGGATACGTAGGGAGCAGTACTTC
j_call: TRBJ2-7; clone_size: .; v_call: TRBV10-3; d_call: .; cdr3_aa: CAISEEGAYEQYF; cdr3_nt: TGTGCCATCAGTGAGGAGGGGGCCTACGAGCAGTACTTC
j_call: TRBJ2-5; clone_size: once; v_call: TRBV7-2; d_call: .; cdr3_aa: CASSFWGTSGETQYF; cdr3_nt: TGTGCCAGCAGCTTTTGGGGAACTAGTGGTGAGACCCAGTACTTC
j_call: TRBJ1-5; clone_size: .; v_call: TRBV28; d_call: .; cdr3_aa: CASSPGGIGGQPQHF; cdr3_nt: TGTGCCAGCAGCCCGGGGGGGATTGGAGGACAGCCCCAGCATTTT
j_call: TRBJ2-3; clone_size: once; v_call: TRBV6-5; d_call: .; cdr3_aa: CASSYSPGVLDTQYF; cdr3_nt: TGTGCCAGCAGTTACTCCCCGGGGGTCCTCGATACGCAGTATTTT
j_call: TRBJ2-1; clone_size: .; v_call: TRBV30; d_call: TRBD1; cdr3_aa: CAWRPRGGTGVFNEQFF; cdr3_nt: TGTGCCTGGAGGCCTCGGGGTGGGACAGGGGTGTTCAATGAGCAGTTCTTC
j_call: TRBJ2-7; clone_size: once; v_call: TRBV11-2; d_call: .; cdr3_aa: CASSPKSGFYEQYF; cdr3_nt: TGTGCCAGCAGCCCTAAGTCGGGGTTCTACGAGCAGTACTTC
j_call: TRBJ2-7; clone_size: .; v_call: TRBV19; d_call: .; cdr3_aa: CASHNRAHEQYF; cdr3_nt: TGTGCCAGCCACAACAGGGCCCACGAGCAGTACTTC
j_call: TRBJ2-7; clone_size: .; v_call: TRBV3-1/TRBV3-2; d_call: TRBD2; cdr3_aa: CASSHPGLAEEKYF; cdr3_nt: TGTGCCAGCAGCCATCCGGGACTAGCGGAAGAGAAGTACTTC
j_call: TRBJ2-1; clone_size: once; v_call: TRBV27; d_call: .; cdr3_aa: CASRTLLLGGRHEQFF; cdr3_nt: TGTGCCAGCAGGACTCTCCTCCTCGGGGGGCGGCATGAGCAGTTCTTC
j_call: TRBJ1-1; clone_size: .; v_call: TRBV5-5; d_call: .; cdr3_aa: CASSVQFPGEDIKAFF; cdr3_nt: TGTGCCAGCAGCGTACAATTCCCGGGGGAGGACATTAAAGCTTTCTTT
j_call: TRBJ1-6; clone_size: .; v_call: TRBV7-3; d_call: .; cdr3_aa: CASSSTGGNSPLHF; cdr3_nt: TGTGCCAGCAGCTCGACGGGGGGTAATTCACCCCTCCACTTT
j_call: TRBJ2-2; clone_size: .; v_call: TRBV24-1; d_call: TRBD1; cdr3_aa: CATRQGPGGELFF; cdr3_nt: TGTGCCACGAGACAGGGTCCTGGCGGGGAGCTGTTTTTT
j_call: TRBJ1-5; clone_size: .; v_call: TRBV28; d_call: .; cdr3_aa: CASSFYPQHF; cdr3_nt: TGTGCCAGCAGTTTTTATCCCCAGCATTTT
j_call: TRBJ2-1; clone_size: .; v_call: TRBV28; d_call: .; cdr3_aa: CASTNYNEQFF; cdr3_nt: TGTGCCAGCACCAACTACAATGAGCAGTTCTTC
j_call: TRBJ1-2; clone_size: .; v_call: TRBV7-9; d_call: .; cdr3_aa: CASSLEGGVNYGYTF; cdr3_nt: TGTGCCAGCAGCTTAGAAGGAGGCGTAAACTATGGCTACACCTTC
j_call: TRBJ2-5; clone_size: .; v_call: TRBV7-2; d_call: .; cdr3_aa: CASSLVGVKGETQYF; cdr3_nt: TGTGCCAGCAGCTTAGTCGGGGTCAAAGGGGAGACCCAGTACTTC
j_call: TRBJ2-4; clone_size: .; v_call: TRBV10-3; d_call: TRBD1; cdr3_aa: CAISSGTGRNIQYF; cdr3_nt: TGTGCCATCAGTTCCGGGACAGGGAGGAACATTCAGTACTTC
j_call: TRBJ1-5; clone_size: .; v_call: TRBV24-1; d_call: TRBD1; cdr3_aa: CATSDPGQGKDQPQHF; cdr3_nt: TGTGCCACCAGTGACCCGGGACAGGGTAAGGATCAGCCCCAGCATTTT
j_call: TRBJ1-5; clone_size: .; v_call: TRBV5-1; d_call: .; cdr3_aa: CASSPGVGPQHF; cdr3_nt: TGCGCCAGCAGCCCCGGGGTTGGGCCCCAGCATTTT
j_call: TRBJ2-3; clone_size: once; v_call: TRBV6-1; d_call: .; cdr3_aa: CASSDQGTDTQYF; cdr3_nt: TGTGCCAGCAGTGACCAGGGGACAGATACGCAGTATTTT
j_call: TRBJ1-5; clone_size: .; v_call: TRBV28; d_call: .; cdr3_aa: CASSPPTVLQPQHF; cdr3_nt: TGTGCCAGCAGTCCTCCGACAGTCCTTCAGCCCCAGCATTTT
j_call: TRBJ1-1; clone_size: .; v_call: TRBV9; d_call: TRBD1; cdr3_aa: CASSVEKVTGALFGNTEAFF; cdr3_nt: TGTGCCAGCAGCGTAGAAAAGGTGACAGGGGCCCTATTCGGGAACACTGAAGCTTTCTTT
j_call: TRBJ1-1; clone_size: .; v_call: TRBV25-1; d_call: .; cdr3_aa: CASSEPSSGGSTEAFF; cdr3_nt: TGTGCCAGCAGTGAACCCTCATCAGGAGGGAGTACTGAAGCTTTCTTT
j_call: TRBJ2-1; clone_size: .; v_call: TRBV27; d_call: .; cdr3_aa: CASSSPTGYNEQFF; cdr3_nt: TGTGCCAGCAGTTCCCCGACTGGCTACAATGAGCAGTTCTTC
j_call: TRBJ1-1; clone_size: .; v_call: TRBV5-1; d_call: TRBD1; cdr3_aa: CASSQYGQGGKNTEAFF; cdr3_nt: TGCGCCAGCAGCCAATACGGACAGGGAGGTAAGAACACTGAAGCTTTCTTT
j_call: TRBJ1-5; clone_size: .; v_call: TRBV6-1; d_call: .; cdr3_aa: CASSEELGGYQPQHF; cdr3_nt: TGTGCCAGCAGTGAAGAGTTGGGAGGGTATCAGCCCCAGCATTTT
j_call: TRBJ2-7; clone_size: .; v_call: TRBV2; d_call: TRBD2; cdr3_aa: CAREGLAGGEQYF; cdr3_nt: TGTGCCAGAGAAGGACTAGCGGGAGGCGAGCAGTACTTC
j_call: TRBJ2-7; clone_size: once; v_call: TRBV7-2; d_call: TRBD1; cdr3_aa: CASNSGTGAYEQYF; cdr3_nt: TGTGCCAGCAACTCCGGGACAGGGGCCTACGAGCAGTACTTC
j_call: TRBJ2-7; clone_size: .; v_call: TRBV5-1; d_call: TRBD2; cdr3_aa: CASHLAAGAYEQYF; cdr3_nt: TGCGCCAGCCACCTCGCTGCGGGGGCCTACGAGCAGTACTTC
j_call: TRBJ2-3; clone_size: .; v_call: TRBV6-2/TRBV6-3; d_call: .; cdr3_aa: CASSELNTDTQYF; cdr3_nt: TGTGCCAGCAGTGAGCTCAACACAGATACGCAGTATTTT
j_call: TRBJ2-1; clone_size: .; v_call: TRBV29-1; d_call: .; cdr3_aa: CSVEAPGINEQFF; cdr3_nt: TGCAGCGTTGAGGCCCCGGGAATCAATGAGCAGTTCTTC
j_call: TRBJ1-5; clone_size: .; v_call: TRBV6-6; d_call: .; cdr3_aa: CASHRVNQPQHF; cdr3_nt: TGTGCCAGCCACAGGGTCAATCAGCCCCAGCATTTT
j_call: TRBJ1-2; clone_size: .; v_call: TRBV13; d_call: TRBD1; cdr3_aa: CASSPWTGDGYTF; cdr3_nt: TGTGCCAGCAGCCCTTGGACAGGGGATGGCTACACCTTC
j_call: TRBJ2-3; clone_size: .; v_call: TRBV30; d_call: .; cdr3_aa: CAWSVVVQAQYF; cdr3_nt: TGTGCCTGGAGTGTTGTCGTTCAGGCGCAGTATTTT
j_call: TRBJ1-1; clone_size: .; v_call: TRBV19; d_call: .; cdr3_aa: CASSIYGVEAFF; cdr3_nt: TGTGCCAGTAGTATTTACGGAGTTGAAGCTTTCTTT
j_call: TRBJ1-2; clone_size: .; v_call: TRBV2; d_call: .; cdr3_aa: CASSESRNYGYTF; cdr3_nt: TGTGCCAGCAGTGAGTCCAGAAACTATGGCTACACCTTC
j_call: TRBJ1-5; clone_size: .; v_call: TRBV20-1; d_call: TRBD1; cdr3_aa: CSASHGAGGQPQHF; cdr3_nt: TGCAGTGCTAGTCATGGTGCAGGGGGTCAGCCCCAGCATTTT
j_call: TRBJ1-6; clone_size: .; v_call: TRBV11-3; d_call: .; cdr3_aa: CAATHGSEISSYNSPLHF; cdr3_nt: TGTGCCGCTACTCACGGATCGGAGATAAGCTCCTATAATTCACCCCTCCACTTT
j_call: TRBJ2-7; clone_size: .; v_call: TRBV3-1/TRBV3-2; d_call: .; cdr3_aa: CASSQALELTYEQYF; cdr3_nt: TGTGCCAGCAGCCAAGCACTAGAACTCACCTACGAGCAGTACTTC
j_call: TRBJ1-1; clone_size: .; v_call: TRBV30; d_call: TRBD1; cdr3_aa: CAWSPGQLVFF; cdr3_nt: TGTGCCTGGAGCCCGGGACAGTTGGTTTTCTTT
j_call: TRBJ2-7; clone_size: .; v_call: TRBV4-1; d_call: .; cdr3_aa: CASSQLAAPGEQYF; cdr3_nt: TGCGCCAGCAGCCAGTTAGCAGCTCCGGGGGAGCAGTACTTC
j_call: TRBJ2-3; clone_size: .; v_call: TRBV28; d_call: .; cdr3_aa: CASSYVGLGRTDTQYF; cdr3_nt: TGTGCCAGCAGTTACGTAGGATTGGGCCGCACAGATACGCAGTATTTT
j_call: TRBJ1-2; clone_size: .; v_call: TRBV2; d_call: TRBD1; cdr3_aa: CAKFGQGNYGYTF; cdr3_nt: TGTGCCAAATTCGGACAGGGCAATTATGGCTACACCTTC
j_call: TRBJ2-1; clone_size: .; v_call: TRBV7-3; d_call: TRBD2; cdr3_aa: CASSSSGGNNEQFF; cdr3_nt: TGTGCCAGCAGCTCGAGCGGGGGGAACAATGAGCAGTTCTTC
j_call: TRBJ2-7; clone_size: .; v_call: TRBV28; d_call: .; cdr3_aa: CASSRYKLVRNSFVEQYF; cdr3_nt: TGTGCCAGCAGCCGGTATAAGTTGGTTCGGAACAGCTTTGTCGAGCAGTACTTC
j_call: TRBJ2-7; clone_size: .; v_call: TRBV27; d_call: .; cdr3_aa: CASGSTNRGTYEQYF; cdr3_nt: TGTGCCAGCGGCTCTACTAATCGGGGAACCTACGAGCAGTACTTC
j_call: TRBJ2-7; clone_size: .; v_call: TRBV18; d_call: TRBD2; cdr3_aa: CASSKPGLAEEQYF; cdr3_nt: TGTGCCAGCTCGAAACCGGGACTAGCGGAAGAGCAGTACTTC
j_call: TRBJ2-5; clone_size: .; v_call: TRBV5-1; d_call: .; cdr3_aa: CASSLAGGGETQYF; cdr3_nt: TGCGCCAGCAGCTTGGCGGGGGGCGGGGAGACCCAGTACTTC
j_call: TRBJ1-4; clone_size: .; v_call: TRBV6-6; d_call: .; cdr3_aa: CASSYLREKLFF; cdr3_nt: TGTGCCAGCAGTTACTTACGGGAAAAACTGTTTTTT
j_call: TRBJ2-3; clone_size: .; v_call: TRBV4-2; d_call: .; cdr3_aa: CASSQERIRGTQYF; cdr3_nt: TGTGCCAGCAGCCAAGAGAGGATCCGCGGTACGCAGTATTTT
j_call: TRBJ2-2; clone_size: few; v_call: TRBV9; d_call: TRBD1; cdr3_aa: CASSEGQGNTGELFF; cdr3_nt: TGTGCCAGCAGCGAGGGACAGGGGAACACCGGGGAGCTGTTTTTT
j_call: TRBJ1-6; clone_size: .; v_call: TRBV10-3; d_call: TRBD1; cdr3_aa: CAISESLLPGQGISPLHF; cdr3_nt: TGTGCCATCAGTGAGTCGTTACTTCCGGGACAGGGGATTTCACCCCTCCACTTT
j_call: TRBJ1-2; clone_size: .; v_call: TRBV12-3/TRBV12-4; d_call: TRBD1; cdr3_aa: CASRAGGNYGYTF; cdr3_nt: TGTGCCAGCAGAGCAGGGGGAAACTATGGCTACACCTTC